This T cell receptor beta chain came from a study of shared clonotypes between healthy human individuals. TCRdb's copy holds only in-frame clones and misses some; the assay was immunoSEQ multiplex PCR. Of fewer than 550,000 clones in the sample, 75% to 80% are singletons; the top ten hold approximately 12%. To note about this clone: At the DNA level, this CDR3 is encoded by other sequences in the same sample as well.

Losses at the gene ends were 3 bases for V and 2 bases for J; bases not matched to a gene: 4. The CDR3 spans 14 residues. Germline V gene lookup returns CDR1 KGHSH and CDR2 LQKENI. Source material: PBMCs. The chain recombines TRBV18 with TRBJ2-7, with 7 bases aligning to TRBD1. The clonotype originates from a middle-aged woman in good health. Some clones in this sample may be carry-over from other donors' samples. This chain's CDR3 is CASSPRQGTYEQYF. CDR3 nucleotides: TGTGCCAGCTCACCCAGACAGGGAACCTACGAGCAGTACTTC.